This T cell receptor beta chain came from a study of beta chain features in type 1 diabetes. Investigators reverse transcribed all isolated RNA, so they sequenced expressed TCRB transcripts. The table came from immunoSEQ multiplex PCR; TCRdb's copy has only in-frame clones and leaves some out. The top ten clones hold about 0.06% of a sample with around 500,000 clones, 30% of them seen once. The CDR3 extends over 13 amino acids. Germline lookup yields CDR1 MGHDK and CDR2 SYGVNS. The V end was cut by 1 base, the J end by 3 bases, with 7 bases between. This clonotype was sampled from a man aged 18 to 35 in good health. The chain has TRBV25-1 and TRBJ2-7; no reliable D call. Source material: naive CD4+ T cells from blood. The CDR3 loop reads CASSESYGYEQYF. CDR3 coding DNA: TGTGCCAGCAGTGAATCCTACGGCTACGAGCAGTACTTC.